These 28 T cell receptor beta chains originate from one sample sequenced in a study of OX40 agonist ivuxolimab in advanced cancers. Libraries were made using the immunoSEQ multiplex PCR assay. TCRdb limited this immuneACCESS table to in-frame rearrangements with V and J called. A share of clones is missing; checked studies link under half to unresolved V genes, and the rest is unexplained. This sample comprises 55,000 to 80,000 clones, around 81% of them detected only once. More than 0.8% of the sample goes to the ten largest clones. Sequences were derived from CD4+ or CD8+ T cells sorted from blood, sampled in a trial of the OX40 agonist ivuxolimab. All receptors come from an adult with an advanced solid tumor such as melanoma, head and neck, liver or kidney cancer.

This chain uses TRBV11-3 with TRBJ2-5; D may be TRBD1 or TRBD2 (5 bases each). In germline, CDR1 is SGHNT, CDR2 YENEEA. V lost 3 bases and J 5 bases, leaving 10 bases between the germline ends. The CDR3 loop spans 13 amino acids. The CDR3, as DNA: TGTGCCAGCAGCTTCCCCGGGGCCGAGACCCAGTACTTC. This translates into CASSFPGAETQYF.

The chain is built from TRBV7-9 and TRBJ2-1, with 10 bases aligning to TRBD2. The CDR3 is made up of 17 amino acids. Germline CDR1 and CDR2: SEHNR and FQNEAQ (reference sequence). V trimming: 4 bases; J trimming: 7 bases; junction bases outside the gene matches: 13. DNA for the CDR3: TGTGCCAGCAGCTCCCCGAAGGATAGCGGGGGGCGAAATGAGCAGTTCTTC. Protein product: CASSSPKDSGGRNEQFF.

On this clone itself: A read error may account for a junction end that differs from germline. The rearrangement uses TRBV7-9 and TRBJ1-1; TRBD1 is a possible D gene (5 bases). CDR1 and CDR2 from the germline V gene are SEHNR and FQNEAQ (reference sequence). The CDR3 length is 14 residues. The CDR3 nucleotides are TGTGCCAGCAGCTTATTAGGGGACCCCACTAAAGCTTTCTTT. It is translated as CASSLLGDPTKAFF.

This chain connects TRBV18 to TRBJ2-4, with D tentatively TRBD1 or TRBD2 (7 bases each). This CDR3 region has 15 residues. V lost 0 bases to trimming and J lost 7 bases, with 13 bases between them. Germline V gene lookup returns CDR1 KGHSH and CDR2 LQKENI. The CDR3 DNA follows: TGTGCCAGCTCACCACCGGGAGGGGGCTTGAACATTCAGTACTTC. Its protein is CASSPPGGGLNIQYF.

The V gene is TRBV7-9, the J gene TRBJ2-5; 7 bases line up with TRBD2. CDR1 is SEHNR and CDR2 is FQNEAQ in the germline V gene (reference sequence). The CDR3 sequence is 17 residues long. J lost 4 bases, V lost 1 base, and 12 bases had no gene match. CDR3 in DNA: TGTGCCAGCAGCTTAGATTTCTTCGCTAGCGGAAGAGAGACCCAGTACTTC. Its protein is CASSLDFFASGRETQYF.

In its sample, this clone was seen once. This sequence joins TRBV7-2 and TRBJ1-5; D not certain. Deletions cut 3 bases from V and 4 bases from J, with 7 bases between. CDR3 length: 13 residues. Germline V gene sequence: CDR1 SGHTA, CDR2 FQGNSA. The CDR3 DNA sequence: TGTGCCAGCAGCTTTGCAGAAAATCAGCCCCAGCATTTT. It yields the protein CASSFAENQPQHF.

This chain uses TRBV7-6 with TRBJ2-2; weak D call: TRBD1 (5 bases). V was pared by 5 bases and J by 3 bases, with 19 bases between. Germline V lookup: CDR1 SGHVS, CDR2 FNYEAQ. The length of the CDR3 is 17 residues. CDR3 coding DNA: TGTGCCAGCAGCCTAAGGGGATTTGCATTGGACACCGGGGAGCTGTTTTTT. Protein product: CASSLRGFALDTGELFF. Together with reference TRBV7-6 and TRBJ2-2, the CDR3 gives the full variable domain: GAGVSQSPRYKVTKRGQDVALRCDPISGHVSLYWYRQALGQGPEFLTYFNYEAQQDKSGLPNDRFSAERPEGSISTLTIQRTEQRDSAMYRCASSLRGFALDTGELFFGEGSRLTVL.

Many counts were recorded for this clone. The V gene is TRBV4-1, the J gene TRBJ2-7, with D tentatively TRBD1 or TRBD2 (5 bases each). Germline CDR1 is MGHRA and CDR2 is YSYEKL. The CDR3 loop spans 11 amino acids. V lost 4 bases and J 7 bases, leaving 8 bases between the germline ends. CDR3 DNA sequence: TGCGCCAGCAGCCGGGACGTAGAGCAGTACTTC. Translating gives CASSRDVEQYF.

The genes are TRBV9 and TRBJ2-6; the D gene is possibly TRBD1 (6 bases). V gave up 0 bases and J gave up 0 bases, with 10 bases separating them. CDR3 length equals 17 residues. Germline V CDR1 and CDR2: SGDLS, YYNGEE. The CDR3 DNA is TGTGCCAGCAGCGTAGTTGAGGGGGACTCTGGGGCCAACGTCCTGACTTTC. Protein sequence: CASSVVEGDSGANVLTF.

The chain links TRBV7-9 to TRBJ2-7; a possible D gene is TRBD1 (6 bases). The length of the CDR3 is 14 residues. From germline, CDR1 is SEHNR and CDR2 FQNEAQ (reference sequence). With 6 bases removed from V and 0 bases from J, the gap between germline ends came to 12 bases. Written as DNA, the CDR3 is TGTGCCAGCAGTTTTGACAGGACCTCCTACGAGCAGTACTTC. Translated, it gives CASSFDRTSYEQYF.

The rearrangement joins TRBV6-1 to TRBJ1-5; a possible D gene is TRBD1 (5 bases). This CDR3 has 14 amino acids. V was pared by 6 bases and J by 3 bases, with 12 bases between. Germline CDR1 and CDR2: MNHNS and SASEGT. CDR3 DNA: TGTGCCAGCAGGCCAGCAGGGAACAATCAGCCCCAGCATTTT. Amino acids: CASRPAGNNQPQHF.

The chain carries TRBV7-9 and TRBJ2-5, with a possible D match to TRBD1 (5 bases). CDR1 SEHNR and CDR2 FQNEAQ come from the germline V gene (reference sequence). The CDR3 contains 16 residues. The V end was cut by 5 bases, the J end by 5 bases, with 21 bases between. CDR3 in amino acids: CASSDGSTRQWETQYF. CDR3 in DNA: TGTGCCAGCAGCGACGGAAGTACCAGACAGTGGGAGACCCAGTACTTC.

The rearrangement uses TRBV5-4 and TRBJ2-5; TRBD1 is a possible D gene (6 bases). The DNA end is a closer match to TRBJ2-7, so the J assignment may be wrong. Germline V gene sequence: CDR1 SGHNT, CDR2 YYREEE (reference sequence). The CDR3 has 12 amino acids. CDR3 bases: TGTGCCAGCAGCCAACAGGGCTACGAGCAGTACTTC. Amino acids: CASSQQGYEQYF.

For the CDR3, the DNA is TGCGCCAGCAGCTTGGCCTCTACGTCATCTGGGGCCAACGTCCTGACTTTC. Protein product: CASSLASTSSGANVLTF. This chain connects TRBV5-1 to TRBJ2-6; D remains ambiguous. Trimming left V 0 bases short and J 1 base short, with 11 bases between. CDR1 and CDR2 (germline): SGHRS, YFSETQ. The CDR3 is 17 amino acids.

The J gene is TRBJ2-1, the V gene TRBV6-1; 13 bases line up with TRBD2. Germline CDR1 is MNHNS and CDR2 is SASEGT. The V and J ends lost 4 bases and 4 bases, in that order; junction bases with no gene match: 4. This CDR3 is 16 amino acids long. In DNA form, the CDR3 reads TGTGCCAGCAGTGTACTAGCGGGGGGGATTTACAATGAGCAGTTCTTC. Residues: CASSVLAGGIYNEQFF.

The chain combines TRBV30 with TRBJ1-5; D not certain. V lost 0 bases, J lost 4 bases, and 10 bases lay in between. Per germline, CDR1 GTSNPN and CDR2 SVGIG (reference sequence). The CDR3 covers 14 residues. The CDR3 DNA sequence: TGTGCCTGGAGTGTGGTAGGGATGAATCAGCCCCAGCATTTT. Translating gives CAWSVVGMNQPQHF.

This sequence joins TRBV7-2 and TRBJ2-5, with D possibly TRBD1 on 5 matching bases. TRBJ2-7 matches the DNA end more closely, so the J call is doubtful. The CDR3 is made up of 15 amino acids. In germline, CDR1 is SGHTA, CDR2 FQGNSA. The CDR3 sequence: CASSFSLDRAYEQYF. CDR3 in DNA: TGTGCCAGCAGCTTTTCCCTAGACAGAGCCTACGAGCAGTACTTC.

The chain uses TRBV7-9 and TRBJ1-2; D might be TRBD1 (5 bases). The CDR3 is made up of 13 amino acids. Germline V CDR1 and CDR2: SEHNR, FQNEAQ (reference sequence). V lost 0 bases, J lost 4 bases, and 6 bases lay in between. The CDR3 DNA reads TGTGCCAGCAGCTTAGCTGGGGGCTATGGCTACACCTTC. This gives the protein CASSLAGGYGYTF.

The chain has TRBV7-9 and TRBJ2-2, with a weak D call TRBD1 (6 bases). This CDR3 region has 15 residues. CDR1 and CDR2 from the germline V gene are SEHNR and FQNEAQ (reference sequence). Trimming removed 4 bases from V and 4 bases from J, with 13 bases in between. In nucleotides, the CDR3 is TGTGCCAGCAGCTCCCTGACAGGAATCACCGGGGAGCTGTTTTTT. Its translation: CASSSLTGITGELFF.

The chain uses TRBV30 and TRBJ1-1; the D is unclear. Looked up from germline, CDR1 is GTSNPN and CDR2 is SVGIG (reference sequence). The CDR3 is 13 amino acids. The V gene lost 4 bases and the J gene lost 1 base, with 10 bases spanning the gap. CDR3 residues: CAWTKGWNTEAFF. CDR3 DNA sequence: TGTGCCTGGACCAAAGGGTGGAACACTGAAGCTTTCTTT. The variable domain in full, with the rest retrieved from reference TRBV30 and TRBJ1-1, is SQTIHQWPATLVQPVGSPLSLECTVEGTSNPNLYWYRQAAGRGLQLLFYSVGIGQISSEVPQNLSASRPQDRQFILSSKKLLLSDSGFYLCAWTKGWNTEAFFGQGTRLTVV.

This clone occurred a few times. CDR3 in amino acids: CASSISLDTQYF. The CDR3, as DNA: TGTGCCAGCAGTATCAGTTTAGATACGCAGTATTTT. This sequence joins TRBV6-1 and TRBJ2-3; no definite D call. This CDR3 has 12 amino acids. Trimming stripped 5 bases from V and 5 bases from J, with 8 bases between. The V gene's germline CDR1 is MNHNS and CDR2 SASEGT.

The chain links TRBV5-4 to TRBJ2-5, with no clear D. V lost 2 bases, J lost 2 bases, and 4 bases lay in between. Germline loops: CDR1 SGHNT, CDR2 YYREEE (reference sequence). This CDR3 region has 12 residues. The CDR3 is CASSLEQETQYF. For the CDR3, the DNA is TGTGCCAGCAGCTTAGAACAAGAGACCCAGTACTTC.

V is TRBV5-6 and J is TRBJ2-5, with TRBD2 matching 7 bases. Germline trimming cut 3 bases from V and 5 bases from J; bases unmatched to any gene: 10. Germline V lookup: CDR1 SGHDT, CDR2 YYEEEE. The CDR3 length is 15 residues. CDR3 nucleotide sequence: TGTGCCAGCAGCTCCTCCGGGACTATATATGAGACCCAGTACTTC. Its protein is CASSSSGTIYETQYF.

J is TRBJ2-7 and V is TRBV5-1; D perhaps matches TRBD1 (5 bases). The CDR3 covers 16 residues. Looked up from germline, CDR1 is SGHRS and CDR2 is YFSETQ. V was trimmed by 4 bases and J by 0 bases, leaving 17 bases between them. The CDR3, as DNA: TGCGCCAGCAGCCAAGGATCACAGGTTAGCTCCTACGAGCAGTACTTC. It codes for CASSQGSQVSSYEQYF. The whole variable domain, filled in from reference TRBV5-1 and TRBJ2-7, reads KAGVTQTPRYLIKTRGQQVTLSCSPISGHRSVSWYQQTPGQGLQFLFEYFSETQRNKGNFPGRFSGRQFSNSRSEMNVSTLELGDSALYLCASSQGSQVSSYEQYFGPGTRLTVT.

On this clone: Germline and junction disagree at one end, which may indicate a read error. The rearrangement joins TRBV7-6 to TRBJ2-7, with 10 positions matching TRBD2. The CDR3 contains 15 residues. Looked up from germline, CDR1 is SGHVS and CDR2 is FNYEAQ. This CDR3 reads CASTLGTSASDEQYF. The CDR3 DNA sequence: TGTGCCAGCACCCTGGGGACTAGCGCCTCCGACGAGCAGTACTTC. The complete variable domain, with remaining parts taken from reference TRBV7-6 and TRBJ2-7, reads GAGVSQSPRYKVTKRGQDVALRCDPISGHVSLYWYRQALGQGPEFLTYFNYEAQQDKSGLPNDRFSAERPEGSISTLTIQRTEQRDSAMYRCASTLGTSASDEQYFGPGTRLTVT.

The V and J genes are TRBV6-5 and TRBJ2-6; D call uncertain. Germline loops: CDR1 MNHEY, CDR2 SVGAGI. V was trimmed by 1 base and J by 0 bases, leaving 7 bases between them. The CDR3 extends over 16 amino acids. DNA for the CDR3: TGTGCCAGCAGTTACTTTACGGACTCTGGGGCCAACGTCCTGACTTTC. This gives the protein CASSYFTDSGANVLTF.

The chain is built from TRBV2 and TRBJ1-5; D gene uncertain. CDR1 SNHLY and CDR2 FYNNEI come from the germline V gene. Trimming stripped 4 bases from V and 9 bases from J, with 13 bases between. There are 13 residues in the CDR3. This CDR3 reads CASSVARQRPQHF. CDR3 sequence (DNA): TGTGCCAGCAGTGTCGCCCGGCAACGGCCCCAGCATTTT.

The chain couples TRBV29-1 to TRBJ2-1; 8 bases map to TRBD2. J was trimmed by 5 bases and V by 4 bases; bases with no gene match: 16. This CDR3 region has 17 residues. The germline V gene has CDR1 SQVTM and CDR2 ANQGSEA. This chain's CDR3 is CSVARQPGTSVHNEQFF. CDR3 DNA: TGCAGCGTTGCTCGACAACCCGGGACTAGTGTACACAATGAGCAGTTCTTC.